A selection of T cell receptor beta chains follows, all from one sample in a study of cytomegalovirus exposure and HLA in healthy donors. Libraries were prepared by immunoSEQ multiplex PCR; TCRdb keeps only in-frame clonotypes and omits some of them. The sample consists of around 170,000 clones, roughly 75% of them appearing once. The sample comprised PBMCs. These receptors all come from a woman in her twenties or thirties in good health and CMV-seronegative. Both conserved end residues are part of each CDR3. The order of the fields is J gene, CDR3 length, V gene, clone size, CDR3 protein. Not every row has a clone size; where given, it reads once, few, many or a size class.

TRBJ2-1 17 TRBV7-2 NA CASSSSLAARFYNEQFF
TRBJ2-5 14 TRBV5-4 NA CASSSGTGQETQYF
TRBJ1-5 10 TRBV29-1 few CSPRGWAQHF
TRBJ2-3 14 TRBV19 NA CASMRQGRADTQYF
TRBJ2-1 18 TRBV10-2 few CASRGLAGETSSYNEQFF
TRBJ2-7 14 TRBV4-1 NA CASSAHGTAYEQYF
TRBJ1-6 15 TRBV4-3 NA CASSQFRTGGSPLHF
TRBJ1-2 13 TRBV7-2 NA CASSLRGAEGYTF
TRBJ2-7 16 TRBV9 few CASSAVTGQGSYEQYF
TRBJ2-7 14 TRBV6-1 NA CASRQMDTSYEQYF
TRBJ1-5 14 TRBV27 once CASSLGRNNQPQHF
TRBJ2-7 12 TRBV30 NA CAWSPGWLMSFF
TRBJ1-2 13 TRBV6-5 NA CASSRQGNYGYTF
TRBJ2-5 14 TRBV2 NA CASNEQGSQETQYF
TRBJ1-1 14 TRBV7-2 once CASSFLQGGTEAFF
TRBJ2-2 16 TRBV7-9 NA CASSQRGGLNTGELFF
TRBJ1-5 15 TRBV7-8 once CASSRRGQEGQPQHF
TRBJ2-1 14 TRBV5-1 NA CASSLGTTVNEQFF
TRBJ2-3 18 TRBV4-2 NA CASSLYTSGGGVTDTQYF
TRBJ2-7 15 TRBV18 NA CASSPRTGAPYEQYF